Described below is a single TCR beta chain sequence and its context. Its binding antigen is unknown. Per-base quality was not reported, and no clone a single base away is much larger than it. This sample is drawn from a study of blood T cell repertoires in COVID-19 (dated by TCRdb to 2018 to 2020). Background on the whole study: Samples covering the acute and convalescent phases of COVID-19 were provided by collaborators in the United States, Italy and Spain. The material from the prospective study consisted of cDNA or gDNA derived from T cells, B-cell-depleted T cells, or PBMCs. Subjects who had been exposed to COVID-19, were actively infected with it, or had recovered from it provided the deeply sampled blood TCRbeta repertoires that made up the dataset. The repertoires were released in a freely available public database meant as a resource for research on the immune response to SARS-CoV-2. Samples were obtained from the ongoing ImmuneRACE study (first 160 participants) and from about 1,300 subjects provided by 6 global collaborators. Nearly every sample came with metadata listing a de-identified subject ID, COVID-19 status, age in years and sex. HLA class I and class II types, where available, came from metadata supplied by the sample provider rather than from assay-based typing.

Each collaborating institution followed its own protocols to collect whole blood in K2EDTA tubes. For TCRbeta analysis, collaborators shipped samples in one of three forms: frozen whole blood, isolated PBMCs, or DNA extracted from either of those sample types. Study-wide findings and limitations: The amount of clinical and demographic metadata varied by source and participant and was provided uncurated.

CDR1 and CDR2 are read off the germline V gene as ENHRY and SYGVKD. The junction carries 13 bases between V and J, which are trimmed by 8 bases and 4 bases respectively. There are 13 amino acids in the CDR3, from cysteine to phenylalanine inclusive. Just the 39-base CDR3 DNA is kept, in frame starting at base 1. TCRbeta CDR3 regions were amplified from genomic DNA by means of the immunoSEQ Assay, a bias-controlled multiplex PCR. In the original analysis: Within the assay, amplification of reference gene primers was used to estimate how many nucleated cells each sample contained. To quantify the absolute abundance of each unique TCRbeta CDR3 rearrangement, sequence reads were collapsed and filtered. Productive Simpson clonality was computed per sample as the square root of Simpson's diversity index over productive rearrangements. TCRdb obtained this table from immuneACCESS and retained in-frame rearrangements with V and J assigned. These tables miss some clones; where compared with another copy, unresolved V genes account for less than half of the shortfall, and the remainder is unexplained. The DNA gave D and trimming, while V, J and clone size come from that table. The sample table shows fewer than 350,000 clones, and about 82% are seen once. Approximately 7.9% of the sample lies in the top ten.

Sequencing was done on a sample of peripheral blood. Here the chain combines TRBV10-3 and TRBJ2-3, and TRBD2 may be the D gene, going by 6 matching bases. The sequence was collected from a human donor in a cohort sampled during active COVID-19. CDR3 region: CAIGGDGSDTQYF. The DNA sequence is given as TGTGCCATCGGAGGGGACGGATCAGATACGCAGTATTTT.